Presented here are 12 T cell receptor beta chains from one specimen sequenced in a study of blood T cell repertoires in COVID-19. Data came from immunoSEQ multiplex PCR; TCRdb stores just in-frame clones and leaves some out. The top ten hold roughly 1.7% of the sample, which has approximately 210,000 clones, 88% seen once. The specimen was peripheral blood. The receptor set was obtained from a man aged 65 to 79 with acute or convalescent COVID-19.

This clone was observed a single time. The chain links TRBV5-6 to TRBJ1-1, with TRBD1 matching over 7 bases. The CDR3 length is 14 residues. Germline V CDR1 and CDR2: SGHDT, YYEEEE. With 3 bases clipped from V and 5 bases from J, the junction kept 7 bases outside the gene matches. The CDR3, as DNA: TGTGCCAGCAGCTACCGACAGGGTGGGACTGAAGCTTTCTTT. Translation: CASSYRQGGTEAFF. The full variable domain, its missing parts supplied by reference TRBV5-6 and TRBJ1-1, is DAGVTQSPTHLIKTRGQQVTLRCSPKSGHDTVSWYQQALGQGPQFIFQYYEEEERQRGNFPDRFSGHQFPNYSSELNVNALLLGDSALYLCASSYRQGGTEAFFGQGTRLTVV.

The count of this clone is one. This chain uses TRBV5-1 with TRBJ1-4; 8 bases are shared with TRBD1. With V trimmed by 5 bases and J by 4 bases, 4 bases remained unmatched. This CDR3 has 14 residues. The germline CDR1 and CDR2 sequences are SGHRS and YFSETQ. CDR3 region: CASRAGGVNEKLFF. The CDR3 nucleotides read TGCGCCAGCAGAGCAGGGGGCGTTAATGAAAAACTGTTTTTT.

The genes are TRBV7-9 and TRBJ2-5, with TRBD2 matching over 8 bases. V lost 6 bases to trimming and J lost 4 bases; unmatched junction nucleotides: 4. The V gene's germline CDR1 is SEHNR and CDR2 FQNEAQ (reference sequence). This CDR3 is built from 13 residues. CDR3 sequence reads: CASSIAGPETQYF. Here the CDR3 DNA reads TGTGCCAGCAGTATAGCGGGACCAGAGACCCAGTACTTC.

The chain combines TRBV5-5 with TRBJ1-3; D remains ambiguous. The V and J ends lost 4 bases and 3 bases respectively, with 8 bases between them. This CDR3 is 13 amino acids long. CDR1 is SGHKS and CDR2 is YYEKEE in the germline V gene (reference sequence). This CDR3 is CASSVDYGNTIYF. CDR3 bases: TGTGCCAGCAGCGTGGACTATGGAAACACCATATATTTT.

CDR3 sequence reads: CASSVAPGVAFF. In nucleotides, the CDR3 is TGTGCCAGCAGCGTAGCTCCGGGGGTTGCTTTCTTT. The rearrangement joins TRBV9 to TRBJ1-1, with D perhaps TRBD1 (5 bases). CDR1 is SGDLS, CDR2 YYNGEE, per germline. The CDR3 consists of 12 residues. V was shortened by 0 bases and J by 11 bases, with 11 bases between the two germline ends.

This clone was recorded a few times. J is TRBJ2-2 and V is TRBV6-4, with 8 bases identical to TRBD2. Germline V lookup: CDR1 MRHNA, CDR2 SNTAGT. The CDR3 loop spans 16 amino acids. V trimming: 5 bases; J trimming: 5 bases; junction bases outside the gene matches: 10. CDR3 DNA: TGTGCCAGCAGTTCAGAAGCGGGAGTCTTAACCGGGGAGCTGTTTTTT. Protein product: CASSSEAGVLTGELFF.

The J gene is TRBJ2-4, the V gene TRBV3-1 (or the pseudogene TRBV3-2); 8 nucleotides align to TRBD1. The trim removed 4 bases at V and 1 base at J, leaving 15 bases unmatched. The germline V gene has CDR1 LGHDT and CDR2 YNNKEL (reference sequence). This CDR3 spans 19 amino acids. CDR3 nucleotides: TGTGCCAGCAGCCGCCTTCGCGGGACAGGCTTTACGGCCAAAAACATTCAGTACTTC. Protein: CASSRLRGTGFTAKNIQYF.

V gene TRBV5-1 combines with J gene TRBJ2-3; the match to TRBD2 covers 10 bases. The V gene's germline CDR1 is SGHRS and CDR2 YFSETQ. This CDR3 contains 17 residues. V trimming: 0 bases; J trimming: 3 bases; junction bases outside the gene matches: 7. The DNA of the CDR3 is TGCGCCAGCAGCTTGGGACCTAGCGGGAGAGGGACAGATACGCAGTATTTT. It yields the protein CASSLGPSGRGTDTQYF.

This clone was observed a single time. V is TRBV2 and J is TRBJ1-1; no definite D call. Trimming pared 10 bases from V and 0 bases from J, leaving 6 bases between. The CDR3 has 11 amino acids. CDR1 is SNHLY, CDR2 FYNNEI, per germline. The CDR3 coding sequence is TGTGCCAAATCTTTGAACACTGAAGCTTTCTTT. The encoded protein is CAKSLNTEAFF. Full variable domain (missing parts from reference TRBV2 and TRBJ1-1): EPEVTQTPSHQVTQMGQEVILRCVPISNHLYFYWYRQILGQKVEFLVSFYNNEISEKSEIFDDQFSVERPDGSNFTLKIRSTKLEDSAMYFCAKSLNTEAFFGQGTRLTVV.

V and J are TRBV18 and TRBJ2-2; D unclear. Trimming left V 4 bases short and J 3 bases short, with 9 bases between. The V gene's germline CDR1 is KGHSH and CDR2 LQKENI. The CDR3 consists of 14 residues. The CDR3 coding sequence is TGTGCCAGCTCACTCCGGTCGGACACCGGGGAGCTGTTTTTT. It codes for CASSLRSDTGELFF.

The chain combines TRBV18 with TRBJ2-2; TRBD2 agrees at 7 bases. Per the germline V gene, CDR1 is KGHSH and CDR2 is LQKENI. The J segment lost 7 bases and the V segment lost 0 bases, leaving 5 bases of the junction unmatched. CDR3 size: 15 residues. CDR3 sequence: CASSPPMGGSGELFF. CDR3 DNA sequence: TGTGCCAGCTCACCACCGATGGGAGGGAGCGGGGAGCTGTTTTTT.

This rearrangement joins TRBV6-5 to TRBJ2-7; D is perhaps TRBD1 (6 bases). The ends were cut back, 1 base at V and 9 bases at J, with 22 bases in the middle. The CDR3 is 16 residues long. CDR1 and CDR2 from the germline V gene are MNHEY and SVGAGI. CDR3 residues: CASSYFGQNLPYRQYF. CDR3 bases: TGTGCCAGCAGTTACTTCGGACAGAACCTTCCATATCGGCAGTACTTC.